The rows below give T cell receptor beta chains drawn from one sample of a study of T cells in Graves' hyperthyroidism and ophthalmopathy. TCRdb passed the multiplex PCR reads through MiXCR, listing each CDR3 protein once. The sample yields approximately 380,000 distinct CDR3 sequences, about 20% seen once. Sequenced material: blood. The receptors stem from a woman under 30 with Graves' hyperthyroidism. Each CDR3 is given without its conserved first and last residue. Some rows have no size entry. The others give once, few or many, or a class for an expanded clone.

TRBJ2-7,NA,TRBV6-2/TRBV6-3,ASSLNGEAYEQY
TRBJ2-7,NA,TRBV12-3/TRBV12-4,ASSPLAGGYEQY
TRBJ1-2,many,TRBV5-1,ASRRERIYGYT
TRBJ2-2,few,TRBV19,ASSSTLKQPNTGELF
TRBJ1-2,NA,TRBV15,ATSRVISNYGYT
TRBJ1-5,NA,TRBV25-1,ASSEEEGEQPQH
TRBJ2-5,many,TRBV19,ASSIGRAETQY
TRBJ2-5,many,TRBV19,ASSGSGGTQY
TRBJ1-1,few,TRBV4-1,ASSQGKPTEAF
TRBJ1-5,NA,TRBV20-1,SARDRSDSWGQPQH
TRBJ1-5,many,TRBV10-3,AITEGTPGSGQPQH
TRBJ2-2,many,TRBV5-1,ASSLVGSGELF
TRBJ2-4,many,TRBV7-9,ASSPAGGTKNIQY
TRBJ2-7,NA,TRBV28,SSNIQVGEQC
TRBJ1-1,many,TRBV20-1,SAGRLTEAF
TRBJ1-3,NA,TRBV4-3,ASSQDLSRSSGNTIY
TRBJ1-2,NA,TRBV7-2,ASTVDPQGFYGYT
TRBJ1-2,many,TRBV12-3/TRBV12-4,ASSTPGPVPGGYT
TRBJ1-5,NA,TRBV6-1,ASRPGQANQPQH
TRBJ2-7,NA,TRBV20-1,SASSPQGHSYEQY
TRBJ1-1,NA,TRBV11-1,ASSLSTEAC
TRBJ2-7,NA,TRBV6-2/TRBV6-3,ASSYGDRLLSYEQY
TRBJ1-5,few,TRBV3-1,ASSQAVVGQWSQPQH
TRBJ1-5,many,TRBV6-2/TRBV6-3,ASSPTGQGLALYQPQH
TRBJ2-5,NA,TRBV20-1,SAKDRPEETQY
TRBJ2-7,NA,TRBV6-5,ASSYGGAGSDEQY
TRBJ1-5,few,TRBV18,ASSPGQHRQPQH
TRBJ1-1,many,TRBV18,ASSPGVEGAF
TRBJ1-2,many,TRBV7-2,ASSLGYRSPYGYT
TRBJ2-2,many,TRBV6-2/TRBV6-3,AILDRATGELF
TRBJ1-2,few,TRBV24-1,ATSGWQGNSYGYT
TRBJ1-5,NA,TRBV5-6,ASSLPGKCNQPQH
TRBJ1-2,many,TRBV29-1,SASPGQGDGYT
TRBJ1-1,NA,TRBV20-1,SSYDTGPEAF
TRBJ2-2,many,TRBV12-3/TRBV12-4,ASSLVASGFPMTGELF
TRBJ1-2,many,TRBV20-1,SAGTGDDGYT
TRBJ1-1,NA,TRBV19,AGVGQTKNTEAF
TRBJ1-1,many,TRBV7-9,ASSLTGPLNTEAF
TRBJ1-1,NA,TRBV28,ASSLMAEYEAF
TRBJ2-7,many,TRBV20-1,SATPTSGGAYEQY
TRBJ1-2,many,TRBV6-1,ASSPGLAYGYT